These 10 T cell receptor beta chains originate from one sample sequenced in a study of blood T cell repertoires in COVID-19. The protocol was immunoSEQ multiplex PCR, while the TCRdb copy is restricted to in-frame clones and leaves out a portion. Of under 95,000 clones in the sample, about four fifths were seen once. Sequenced input: peripheral blood. These receptors originate from a man aged 50-59 years with acute or convalescent COVID-19.

This chain links TRBV6-5 with TRBJ2-5, with TRBD1 matching over 10 bases. The CDR3 runs to 13 residues. The junction had 2 bases not matched to a gene; V was cut back by 6 bases and J by 4 bases. The germline CDR1 and CDR2 sequences are MNHEY and SVGAGI. In DNA form, the CDR3 reads TGTGCCAGCAGGGGACAGGGGAGAGAGACCCAGTACTTC. Translation: CASRGQGRETQYF.

This chain joins TRBV28 and TRBJ2-7, with D possibly being TRBD1 (8 bases). In germline, CDR1 is MDHEN, CDR2 SYDVKM. The CDR3 has 15 residues. Trimming removed 4 bases at V and 5 bases at J, with 18 bases between. This CDR3 reads CASSSGGRGRNEQYF. The CDR3 DNA reads TGTGCCAGCAGTTCGGGGGGCAGGGGGCGCAACGAGCAGTACTTC.

The rearrangement uses TRBV24-1 and TRBJ2-2; D is possibly TRBD1 (6 bases). Trimming left V 3 bases short and J 5 bases short, with 12 bases between. This CDR3 has 15 residues. Germline lookup yields CDR1 KGHDR and CDR2 SFDVKD. The CDR3 DNA sequence: TGTGCCACCAGTGATCTACGAACAGGGACCGGGGAGCTGTTTTTT. Its translation: CATSDLRTGTGELFF.

This clone was found a few times. The V and J genes are TRBV5-4 and TRBJ1-3; D is ambiguous. This CDR3 region has 15 residues. Germline lookup yields CDR1 SGHNT and CDR2 YYREEE (reference sequence). Trimming took off 0 bases at V and 0 bases at J, with 7 bases between the two ends. The CDR3 sequence: CASSLAPNSGNTIYF. CDR3 in DNA: TGTGCCAGCAGCTTGGCCCCCAACTCTGGAAACACCATATATTTT. Filled out from reference TRBV5-4 and TRBJ1-3, the complete variable domain reads ETGVTQSPTHLIKTRGQQVTLRCSSQSGHNTVSWYQQALGQGPQFIFQYYREEENGRGNFPPRFSGLQFPNYSSELNVNALELDDSALYLCASSLAPNSGNTIYFGEGSWLTVV.

Ten or more counts support this clone. The rearrangement uses TRBV18 and TRBJ1-2; 12 nucleotides line up with TRBD1. This CDR3 contains 18 residues. CDR1 KGHSH and CDR2 LQKENI come from the germline V gene. V shed 2 bases and J 3 bases; nucleotides not matched to a gene: 10. The CDR3 nucleotides are TGTGCCAGCTCACCAGGCCCGGGACAGGGGGCAGGGGACTATGGCTACACCTTC. This codes for CASSPGPGQGAGDYGYTF.

V is TRBV6-5 and J is TRBJ1-4; perhaps TRBD1 as D (5 bases). In germline, CDR1 is MNHEY, CDR2 SVGAGI. V was trimmed by 4 bases and J by 0 bases, leaving 6 bases between them. The CDR3 spans 14 residues. The chain's CDR3 is CASSLTATNEKLFF. CDR3 nucleotide sequence: TGTGCCAGCAGTTTGACAGCAACTAATGAAAAACTGTTTTTT.

The CDR3 bases are TGCGCCAGCAGCTTGGGAGGGGGCCTTTCCTACGAGCAGTACTTC. Protein product: CASSLGGGLSYEQYF. This chain links TRBV5-1 with TRBJ2-7; 7 nucleotides align to TRBD1. Germline V lookup: CDR1 SGHRS, CDR2 YFSETQ. The J segment lost 1 base and the V segment lost 0 bases, leaving 4 bases of the junction unmatched. The CDR3 has 15 amino acids. Together with reference TRBV5-1 and TRBJ2-7, the CDR3 gives the full variable domain: KAGVTQTPRYLIKTRGQQVTLSCSPISGHRSVSWYQQTPGQGLQFLFEYFSETQRNKGNFPGRFSGRQFSNSRSEMNVSTLELGDSALYLCASSLGGGLSYEQYFGPGTRLTVT.

The chain links TRBV2 to TRBJ2-3, with 9 bases matching TRBD1. Unmatched junction bases numbered 6, after V lost 0 bases and J lost 5 bases. CDR3 length: 16 residues. Germline V CDR1 and CDR2: SNHLY, FYNNEI. CDR3 amino acids: CASSEAWDRVGDTQYF. For the CDR3, the DNA is TGTGCCAGCAGTGAAGCATGGGACAGGGTGGGAGATACGCAGTATTTT.

The chain recombines TRBV7-2 with TRBJ1-2; D is uncertain. The CDR3 spans 14 residues. Germline CDR1 is SGHTA and CDR2 is FQGNSA. Trimming took off 1 base at V and 5 bases at J, with 11 bases between the two ends. CDR3 nucleotide sequence: TGTGCCAGCAGCTTAGAGTACAGCCCGTATGGCTACACCTTC. Amino acids: CASSLEYSPYGYTF.

The chain employs TRBV4-3 and TRBJ2-7; 9 bases are a match to TRBD1. The CDR3 runs 15 residues. V was pared by 1 base and J by 6 bases, with 7 bases of the junction left unmatched. The germline CDR1 and CDR2 sequences are LGHNA and YSLEER. The CDR3 DNA follows: TGCGCCAGCAGCCAAGTCGAACAGGGGGCCAGCGAGCAGTACTTC. Translation: CASSQVEQGASEQYF.